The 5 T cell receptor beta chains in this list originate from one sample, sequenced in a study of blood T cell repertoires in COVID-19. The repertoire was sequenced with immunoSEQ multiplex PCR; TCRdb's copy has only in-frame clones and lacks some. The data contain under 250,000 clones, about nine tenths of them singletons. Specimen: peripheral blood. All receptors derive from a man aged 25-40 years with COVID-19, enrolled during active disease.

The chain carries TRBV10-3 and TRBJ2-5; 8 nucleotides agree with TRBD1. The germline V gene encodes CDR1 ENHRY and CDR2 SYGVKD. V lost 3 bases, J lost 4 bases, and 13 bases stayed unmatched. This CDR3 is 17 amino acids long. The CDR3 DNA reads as TGTGCCATCAGTGACGAGATAAGGCAGGGGGCCGCAGAGACCCAGTACTTC. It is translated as CAISDEIRQGAAETQYF.

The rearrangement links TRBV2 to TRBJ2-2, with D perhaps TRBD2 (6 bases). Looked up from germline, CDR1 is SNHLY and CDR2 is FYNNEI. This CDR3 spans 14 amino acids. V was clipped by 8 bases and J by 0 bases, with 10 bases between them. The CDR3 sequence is CASRDFANTGELFF. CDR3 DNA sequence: TGTGCCAGCCGGGACTTCGCGAACACCGGGGAGCTGTTTTTT.

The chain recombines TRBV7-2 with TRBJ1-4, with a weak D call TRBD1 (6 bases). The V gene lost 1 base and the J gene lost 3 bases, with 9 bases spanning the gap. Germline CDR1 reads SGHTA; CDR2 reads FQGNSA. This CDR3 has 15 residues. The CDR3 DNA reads TGTGCCAGCAGCTTAGAGGGGGTGTCTAATGAAAAACTGTTTTTT. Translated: CASSLEGVSNEKLFF.

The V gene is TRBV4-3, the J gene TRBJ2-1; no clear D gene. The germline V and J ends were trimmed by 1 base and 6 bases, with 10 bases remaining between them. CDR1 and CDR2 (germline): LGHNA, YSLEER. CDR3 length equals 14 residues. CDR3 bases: TGCGCCAGCAGCCAAGGGTCTAAATCCAATGAGCAGTTCTTC. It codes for CASSQGSKSNEQFF.

The CDR3 DNA follows: TGCGCCAGCAGCCCTCGAGGGGGCGGCGAGGGCTACACCTTC. Encoded protein: CASSPRGGGEGYTF. V gene TRBV5-1 combines with J gene TRBJ1-2; 7 bases are a match to TRBD1. There are 14 residues in the CDR3. Germline assignment: CDR1 SGHRS and CDR2 YFSETQ. The V and J ends lost 4 bases and 8 bases, in that order; junction bases with no gene match: 11.